The clone carrying this T cell receptor beta chain was seen at least ten times. Its matching antigen is unknown. The sample is drawn from a study of CD8+ T cells in alopecia areata. Treatment indicated: oral pan-JAK inhibitor, 5-10 mg twice daily. It was cDNA, reverse transcribed from extracted RNA, that served as the sequencing template. Sequencing used immunoSEQ multiplex PCR; TCRdb keeps in-frame clones, though not all of them. This table has about 200,000 clones, 35% to 40% appearing once. The CDR3 length is 13 residues. V lost 4 bases, J lost 5 bases, and 9 bases lay in between. CDR1 is SGHNT, CDR2 YYREEE, per germline (reference sequence). Study results and limitations: Against the mouse data, patients shared TCRs less clearly, possibly for HLA reasons. Throughout tofacitinib, many expanded lesional clones continued to persist in scalp and blood.

This specimen was CD4+ T cells sorted from blood, taken at week 34, from a patient treated with tofacitinib. The clonotype was recovered from a human donor with alopecia areata. The chain employs TRBV5-4 and TRBJ1-4; D is ambiguous. CDR3 nucleotide sequence: TGTGCCAGCAGCATTGGACTAAATGAAAAACTGTTTTTT. It encodes CASSIGLNEKLFF.